The 21 T cell receptor beta chains given below trace back to one sample, sequenced in a study of cytomegalovirus exposure and HLA in healthy donors. The study ran its PCR with 60 Vbeta and 13 Jbeta primers. Sequencing used immunoSEQ multiplex PCR; TCRdb keeps in-frame clones, though not all of them. The repertoire holds about 140,000 clones, roughly 80% seen once, with more than 4% in the top ten. Sequenced sample: PBMCs. The source of these receptors is a woman in her forties in good health and CMV-seropositive.

This clone has only one observation. The chain carries TRBV30 and TRBJ2-5; possible D gene TRBD2, 7 bases. Germline assignment: CDR1 GTSNPN and CDR2 SVGIG (reference sequence). This CDR3 is built from 14 residues. Trimming removed 2 bases at V and 4 bases at J, with 14 bases between. In DNA form, the CDR3 reads TGTGCCTGGAGTCCCGGACTAGGGGGAGAGACCCAGTACTTC. Translated, it gives CAWSPGLGGETQYF.

The chain combines TRBV2 with TRBJ2-3, with 7 positions matching TRBD1. This CDR3 spans 16 amino acids. Germline values: CDR1 SNHLY, CDR2 FYNNEI. Trimming at V came to 4 bases and at J to 1 base, leaving 8 bases not matched to a gene. The CDR3 is CASSALQGPGTDTQYF. CDR3 bases: TGTGCCAGCAGTGCGCTACAGGGGCCCGGCACAGATACGCAGTATTTT.

The chain recombines TRBV6-5 with TRBJ1-5, with D unresolved. Per germline, CDR1 MNHEY and CDR2 SVGAGI. This CDR3 has 13 residues. Trimming removed 5 bases at V and 5 bases at J, with 10 bases between. This CDR3 reads CASSEWAYQPQHF. CDR3 sequence (DNA): TGTGCCAGCAGTGAATGGGCCTATCAGCCCCAGCATTTT.

V is TRBV7-9 and J is TRBJ1-1; D is ambiguous. CDR1 and CDR2 from the germline V gene are SEHNR and FQNEAQ (reference sequence). Trimming took off 2 bases at V and 3 bases at J, with 7 bases between the two ends. This CDR3 comprises 13 residues. Here the CDR3 reads CASSLSGDTEAFF. The CDR3 DNA follows: TGTGCCAGCAGCTTATCCGGGGACACTGAAGCTTTCTTT.

The genes are TRBV10-2 and TRBJ2-7; 7 bases map to TRBD1. V was pared by 0 bases and J by 1 base, with 3 bases of the junction left unmatched. The CDR3 consists of 15 residues. CDR1 and CDR2 (germline): WSHSY, SAAADI. The CDR3 spells CASSESYRGSYEQYF. CDR3 DNA: TGCGCCAGCAGTGAGTCGTACAGGGGTTCCTACGAGCAGTACTTC.

The V and J genes are TRBV10-1 and TRBJ2-3; 8 nucleotides line up with TRBD2. V lost 4 bases and J lost 8; bases outside the gene matches: 5. This CDR3 has 13 residues. Germline CDR1 and CDR2: WNHNN and SYGVQD (reference sequence). CDR3 loop: CASSVDTSGTQYF. The CDR3 nucleotides are TGCGCCAGCAGTGTCGATACTAGCGGTACGCAGTATTTT.

This clone came up a few times. This sample includes further DNA sequences coding for the same CDR3. This rearrangement joins TRBV5-5 to TRBJ2-7, with TRBD1 matching over 9 bases. CDR3 length: 15 residues. V shed 2 bases and J 3 bases; nucleotides not matched to a gene: 6. Germline V gene sequence: CDR1 SGHKS, CDR2 YYEKEE (reference sequence). The DNA of the CDR3 is TGTGCCAGCAGCTTAGGGGACAGGGTACTCTACGAGCAGTACTTC. Translation gives CASSLGDRVLYEQYF.

The gene calls are TRBV5-5 and TRBJ1-6; 7 bases fit TRBD1. The J segment lost 6 bases and the V segment lost 2 bases, leaving 11 bases of the junction unmatched. This CDR3 spans 17 amino acids. From germline, CDR1 is SGHKS and CDR2 YYEKEE (reference sequence). CDR3 region: CASSLSPSQGSNSPLHF. DNA of the CDR3: TGTGCCAGCAGCTTATCCCCCTCACAGGGGTCTAATTCACCCCTCCACTTT.

The gene calls are TRBV29-1 and TRBJ1-2; possibly TRBD1 for D (5 bases). The CDR3 consists of 13 residues. CDR1 and CDR2 (germline): SQVTM, ANQGSEA. The germline V and J ends were trimmed by 2 bases and 2 bases, with 9 bases remaining between them. CDR3 in amino acids: CSVESGYNYGYTF. In nucleotides, the CDR3 is TGCAGCGTTGAATCAGGGTACAACTATGGCTACACCTTC.

The chain joins TRBV21-1 to TRBJ2-1; TRBD2 is the table's D call and was not checked against the DNA. TRBV21-1 is flagged as a pseudogene. This CDR3 is 14 amino acids long. CDR3 protein: CASSKGVFYNEQFF. The DNA of the CDR3 is TGTGCCAGCAGCAAAGGAGTATTCTACAATGAGCAGTTCTTC.

The CDR3 nucleotides are TGTGCCAGCTCACCTAGGAGCGGGAGAGGTGAAAACGAGCAGTACTTC. Its protein is CASSPRSGRGENEQYF. The chain recombines TRBV18 with TRBJ2-7; 8 bases line up with TRBD2. This CDR3 contains 16 residues. The germline V gene encodes CDR1 KGHSH and CDR2 LQKENI. The trim removed 3 bases at V and 5 bases at J, leaving 12 bases unmatched.

J is TRBJ2-7 and V is TRBV4-2; 9 nucleotides agree with TRBD1. Germline V gene data show CDR1 as LGHNA and CDR2 as YNFKEQ. The CDR3 runs 16 residues. V dropped 0 bases and J dropped 3; count of bases not matched to a gene: 6. CDR3 nucleotide sequence: TGTGCCAGCAGCCAAGAGTACAGGACAGGGGTCTACGAGCAGTACTTC. The encoded protein is CASSQEYRTGVYEQYF.

The chain is built from TRBV30 and TRBJ2-5; a weak D match, TRBD1 (6 bases). Germline V gives CDR1 GTSNPN, CDR2 SVGIG (reference sequence). This CDR3 has 13 amino acids. The germline V and J ends were trimmed by 8 bases and 2 bases, with 15 bases remaining between them. The CDR3 loop reads CARTAGVQETQYF. Here the CDR3 DNA reads TGTGCCCGGACGGCAGGGGTGCAAGAGACCCAGTACTTC.

The rearrangement links TRBV7-3 to TRBJ1-3; D is unclear. CDR3 length: 14 residues. Per the germline V gene, CDR1 is SGHTA and CDR2 is FQGTGA. Trimming removed 8 bases at V and 0 bases at J, with 11 bases between. In DNA form, the CDR3 reads TGTGCCAGCGGTCCCGGGAGCTCTGGAAACACCATATATTTT. It encodes CASGPGSSGNTIYF.

The chain is built from TRBV5-6 and TRBJ2-3, with TRBD1 matching over 8 bases. CDR1 SGHDT and CDR2 YYEEEE come from the germline V gene. The length of the CDR3 is 15 residues. V trimming: 2 bases; J trimming: 1 base; junction bases outside the gene matches: 3. The CDR3 is CASSLTGQGTDTQYF. The CDR3 DNA follows: TGTGCCAGCAGCTTAACGGGACAGGGCACAGATACGCAGTATTTT.

This clone appeared a few times. The rearrangement joins TRBV19 to TRBJ2-1; D remains unclear. The CDR3 contains 12 residues. Germline V gene lookup returns CDR1 LNHDA and CDR2 SQIVND (reference sequence). Trimming removed 4 bases at V and 7 bases at J, with 8 bases between. This CDR3 reads CASSTSPNEQFF. In nucleotides, the CDR3 is TGTGCCAGTAGTACTAGTCCGAATGAGCAGTTCTTC.

The V and J genes are TRBV27 and TRBJ2-7; D is unclear. Germline CDR1 is MNHEY and CDR2 is SMNVEV (reference sequence). The CDR3 runs 15 residues. V was clipped by 2 bases and J by 1 base, with 12 bases between them. CDR3 DNA sequence: TGTGCCAGCAGTTTAACAGCCTCTTCGTCCTACGAGCAGTACTTC. Protein: CASSLTASSSYEQYF.

The chain is built from TRBV6-6 and TRBJ2-1, with D perhaps matching TRBD2 (6 bases). V gave up 2 bases and J gave up 0 bases, with 8 bases separating them. This CDR3 has 15 residues. CDR1 and CDR2 from the germline V gene are MNHNY and SVGAGI (reference sequence). This CDR3 is CASSYDGSSYNEQFF. CDR3 nucleotides: TGTGCCAGCAGTTACGACGGGAGCTCCTACAATGAGCAGTTCTTC.

The CDR3 DNA is TGTGCCAGCAGCTTAAGCTTAAACTACGAGCAGTACTTC. Its translation: CASSLSLNYEQYF. The chain links TRBV7-2 to TRBJ2-5; D unresolved. The J call may be faulty, since TRBJ2-7 better matches the DNA end. The CDR3 spans 13 residues. Per germline, CDR1 SGHTA and CDR2 FQGNSA.

This chain joins TRBV25-1 and TRBJ1-1; D is perhaps TRBD1 (5 bases). CDR1 MGHDK and CDR2 SYGVNS come from the germline V gene. The CDR3 sequence is 14 residues long. Trimming took 4 bases from V and 1 from J, leaving 10 bases between them. For the CDR3, the DNA is TGTGCCAGCAGTGCGGGGGGAAGGAACACTGAAGCTTTCTTT. Amino acids: CASSAGGRNTEAFF.

This rearrangement joins TRBV15 to TRBJ1-2; 7 bases align to TRBD1. Germline CDR1 LNHNV, CDR2 YYDKDF (reference sequence). The J segment lost 8 bases and the V segment lost 3 bases, leaving 12 bases of the junction unmatched. This CDR3 is 15 amino acids long. CDR3 DNA: TGTGCCACCAGCAGGTCGACAGGGCGAATGCTCGGCTACACCTTC. It specifies CATSRSTGRMLGYTF.